The clone carrying this T cell receptor (beta chain) was counted at least ten times. The entry originates in a study of T cells in Graves' hyperthyroidism and ophthalmopathy. There were TCR beta CDR3 regions amplified from RNA transcripts. First-round RT-PCR with HTBI primers amplified the TCR CDR3 region. Via MiXCR, TCRdb re-called the multiplex PCR reads, giving one row per CDR3 protein. The table lists about 570,000 distinct CDR3 sequences, about 45% of them singletons, with around 17% in the top ten. Trimming took 7 bases from V and 4 from J; bases not matched to a gene: 10. The CDR3 extends over 14 amino acids. CDR1 and CDR2 (germline): DFQATT, SNEGSKA (reference sequence).

The chain combines TRBV20-1 with TRBJ2-5; 9 bases fit TRBD1. The TCR comes from an adult woman with Graves' disease, either hyperthyroidism or ophthalmopathy (not recorded which). The sequenced material came from peripheral blood or thyroid tissue (not recorded which). The CDR3 loop reads CSVPDRGVGETQYF. CDR3 DNA sequence: TGCAGTGTTCCGGACAGGGGAGTAGGAGAGACCCAGTACTTC.